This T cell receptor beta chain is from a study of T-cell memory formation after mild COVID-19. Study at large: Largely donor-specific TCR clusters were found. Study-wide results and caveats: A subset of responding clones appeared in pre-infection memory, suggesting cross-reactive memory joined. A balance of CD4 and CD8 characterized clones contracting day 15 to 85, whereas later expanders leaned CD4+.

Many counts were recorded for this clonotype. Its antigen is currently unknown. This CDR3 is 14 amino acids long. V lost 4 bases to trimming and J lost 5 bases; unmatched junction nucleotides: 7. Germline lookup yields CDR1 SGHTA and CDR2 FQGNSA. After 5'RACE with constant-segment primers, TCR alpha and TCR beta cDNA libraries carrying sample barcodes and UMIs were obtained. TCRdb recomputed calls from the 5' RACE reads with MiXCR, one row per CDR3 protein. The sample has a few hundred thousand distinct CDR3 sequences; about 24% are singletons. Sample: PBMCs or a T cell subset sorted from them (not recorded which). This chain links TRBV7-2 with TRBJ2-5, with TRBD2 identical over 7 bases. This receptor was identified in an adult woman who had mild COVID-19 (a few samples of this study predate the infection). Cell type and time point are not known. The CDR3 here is CASSWGGSPETQYF. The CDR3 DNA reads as TGTGCCAGCAGCTGGGGCGGGAGTCCGGAGACCCAGTACTTC.